Each of the 8 T cell receptor beta chains below was sequenced from the same sample in a study of T cell responses to AZD1222 COVID-19 vaccine. Measured with immunoSEQ multiplex PCR; TCRdb has only the in-frame clones, and not every one. The sample carries approximately 99,000 clones, about 85% recorded once. The sequencing used peripheral blood, collected on day 0 of AZD1222 vaccination. The receptors shown here come from an adult in good health.

J is TRBJ1-2 and V is TRBV29-1, with D hard to call. The CDR3 spans 14 residues. The germline V gene has CDR1 SQVTM and CDR2 ANQGSEA. Between the trimmed V and J ends, which lost 7 bases and 2 bases, there was a span of 17 bases. The CDR3 loop reads CSAATDQGNYGYTF. CDR3 sequence (DNA): TGCAGCGCCGCGACCGACCAAGGGAACTATGGCTACACCTTC.

V is TRBV11-3 and J is TRBJ2-1; TRBD2 matches at 9 bases. In germline, CDR1 is SGHNT, CDR2 YENEEA. This CDR3 has 15 amino acids. V trimming: 1 base; J trimming: 7 bases; junction bases outside the gene matches: 5. CDR3 protein: CASSLGRTSVNEQFF. The CDR3 DNA follows: TGTGCCAGCAGCTTAGGCCGGACTAGCGTTAATGAGCAGTTCTTC.

CDR3 sequence reads: CASSQADRAENIQYF. DNA of the CDR3: TGTGCCAGCAGCCAAGCGGACAGGGCTGAAAACATTCAGTACTTC. V is TRBV4-2 and J is TRBJ2-4; the match to TRBD1 covers 8 bases. The CDR3 totals 15 residues. Trimming removed 1 base from V and 5 bases from J; junction bases left unmatched: 4. Germline assignment: CDR1 LGHNA and CDR2 YNFKEQ.

CDR3 region: CASSYGWAPNTEAFF. CDR3 nucleotide sequence: TGTGCCAGCAGTTACGGTTGGGCTCCGAACACTGAAGCTTTCTTT. The chain uses TRBV6-5 and TRBJ1-1, with D uncertain. Deletions cut 2 bases from V and 1 base from J, with 11 bases between. The germline gives CDR1 MNHEY, CDR2 SVGAGI. The CDR3 consists of 15 residues.

Turning to this clone: At one end the junction does not follow the germline gene, possibly because of a read error. The genes are TRBV5-1 and TRBJ1-2; D is perhaps TRBD1 (6 bases). The CDR3 sequence is 13 residues long. Germline lookup yields CDR1 SGHRS and CDR2 YFSETQ. The CDR3 region has the DNA TGTGCCAGCAGCTTGGATATGGGGGCTGGCTACACCTTC. Its translation: CASSLDMGAGYTF.

This chain links TRBV27 with TRBJ2-1; maybe TRBD2 (5 bases). Germline CDR1 reads MNHEY; CDR2 reads SMNVEV (reference sequence). CDR3 length: 15 amino acids. The V gene lost 1 base and the J gene lost 8 bases, with 15 bases spanning the gap. For the CDR3, the DNA is TGTGCCAGCAGTTTATTTCCGGCTAGCCGCCATGAGCAGTTCTTC. Protein sequence: CASSLFPASRHEQFF.

The chain links TRBV19 to TRBJ2-2; D remains unclear. V was cut by 3 bases and J by 4 bases, with 21 bases left in between. This CDR3 comprises 18 residues. CDR1 and CDR2 (germline): LNHDA, SQIVND (reference sequence). CDR3 residues: CASSIPRWRRNRTGELFF. CDR3 nucleotide sequence: TGTGCCAGTAGTATCCCTCGGTGGCGCCGGAACCGCACCGGGGAGCTGTTTTTT.

The genes are TRBV5-1 and TRBJ1-3; D gene uncertain. The V end lost 5 bases, the J end lost 0 bases, and 12 bases lay between the germline ends. The CDR3 loop spans 15 amino acids. Germline lookup yields CDR1 SGHRS and CDR2 YFSETQ. The CDR3: CASRSEGSSGNTIYF. The CDR3 nucleotides read TGCGCCAGCAGATCCGAGGGAAGCTCTGGAAACACCATATATTTT.